This paragraph covers one T cell receptor (beta chain) sequence. Its antigen remains unknown. This sample stems from a study of T cell responses to AZD1222 COVID-19 vaccine. Per germline, CDR1 SGDLS and CDR2 YYNGEE. The CDR3 runs 15 residues. With 4 bases clipped from V and 5 bases from J, the junction kept 12 bases outside the gene matches. Findings of the study overall: Variant regions that are unmutated are reportedly the target of nearly half of spike-specific TCRs. Among vaccine-associated CD4 TCRs, coverage spanned spike, with dominance at 160-218 and 743-854. The donors showed a predominance of white British ancestry and of females, with possible underestimation of clonal diversity.

TCRdb keeps only in-frame clones here, not all; method: immunoSEQ multiplex PCR. This table holds tens of thousands of clones, around 81% found once. This receptor was identified in an adult who received the AZD1222 COVID-19 vaccine. This specimen consisted of peripheral blood, obtained 28 days after the second AZD1222 dose. The V call is TRBV9, the J call TRBJ2-7; TRBD1 agrees at 7 bases. The CDR3 DNA is TGTGCCAGCAGCCCCAAATTACAGGGGCGGCACGAGCAGTACTTC. Its translation is CASSPKLQGRHEQYF.